This is a list of T cell receptor beta chains from one sample in a study of blood T cell repertoires in COVID-19. Repertoires were generated with immunoSEQ multiplex PCR, while TCRdb's copy carries only in-frame clones and drops some. The profile shows more than 300,000 clones, 88% of them singletons. Sample: PBMCs or T cells enriched from blood (not recorded which). Receptor source: a woman between 18 and 29 years old who had recovered from COVID-19. CDR3s leave out the opening cysteine and the closing phenylalanine or tryptophan.

12,TRBV5-1,TRBJ2-5,ATSEGGVDETQY
8,TRBV21-1,TRBJ2-7,ASSSYEQY
13,TRBV30,TRBJ2-1,AWSPSRGGHYEQF
14,TRBV27,TRBJ2-2,ASSPSTPGYTGELF
12,TRBV30,TRBJ2-7,AWRRLDPTYEQY
14,TRBV5-4,TRBJ2-2,ASRAGTGHGTGELF
13,TRBV6-6,TRBJ2-5,ASSYGGAMEETQY
13,TRBV24-1,TRBJ2-7,ATSASGTGSYEQY
13,TRBV30,TRBJ2-3,AWTRGAGVADTQY
13,TRBV18,TRBJ1-2,ASSPSGTGAYGYT
13,TRBV6-5,TRBJ1-1,ASSYSSGANTEAF
11,TRBV5-1,TRBJ1-5,ASSLREGQPQH
13,TRBV18,TRBJ2-1,ASSPHQGLGNEQF
12,TRBV27,TRBJ2-5,ASSLRGGQETQY
14,TRBV4-2,TRBJ1-3,ASSPHPGVSGNTIY
13,TRBV7-2,TRBJ2-7,ASSLEAGGANEQY
12,TRBV9,TRBJ2-7,ASSAGLEIYEQY
11,TRBV5-1,TRBJ2-7,ASSQAPSYEQY
13,TRBV4-1,TRBJ1-5,ASSQDSGAIQPQH
13,TRBV2,TRBJ1-5,ASSPNRGGNQPQH
13,TRBV5-6,TRBJ1-4,ASSLKGAVYEKLF
12,TRBV5-6,TRBJ2-7,ASSFGTGMDEQY
13,TRBV5-4,TRBJ2-7,ASSPTTGNAYEQY
15,TRBV4-3,TRBJ2-7,ASSQAVTSIAAYEQY
14,TRBV6-4,TRBJ1-6,ASSRPSARDNSPLH
13,TRBV3-1/TRBV3-2,TRBJ2-3,ASSQEGDTTDTQY
11,TRBV7-9,TRBJ1-4,ASSQQGNEKLF
11,TRBV19,TRBJ1-6,ASSMLGDSPLH
13,TRBV7-9,TRBJ1-4,ASSRDRRTNEKLF
10,TRBV30,TRBJ2-5,AWSPHEETQY
13,TRBV27,TRBJ2-3,ASSWGQTFTDTQY
15,TRBV11-2,TRBJ2-7,ASSLELGTVLPYEQY
16,TRBV15,TRBJ2-3,ATSRALGQGASTDTQY
13,TRBV11-1,TRBJ1-2,ASNARGQTNYGYT
11,TRBV28,TRBJ1-1,ATYVAAHTEAF
14,TRBV5-1,TRBJ2-3,ASSLSGGTSTDTQY
13,TRBV5-5,TRBJ1-6,ASSPGLTRDSPLH